These 32 T cell receptor beta chains were all obtained from the same sample, sequenced in a study of blood T cells in healthy people across ages. Together with a sample-barcoded 5' primer, a J-beta primer mix was included in a second PCR lasting about 7 to 11 cycles. TCRdb passed the 5' RACE reads through MiXCR, listing each CDR3 protein once. The sample comprises hundreds of thousands of distinct CDR3 sequences, 46% of which are singletons, and about a sixth rests with the top ten. What was sequenced was blood. The receptors originated from an elderly man in good health.

This chain uses TRBV25-1 with TRBJ2-2; unclear D gene. V was shortened by 5 bases and J by 7 bases, with 11 bases between the two germline ends. CDR1 is MGHDK, CDR2 SYGVNS, per germline. This CDR3 is built from 13 residues. Written as DNA, the CDR3 is TGTGCCAGCAGTCCAGCTACGATCGGGGAGCTGTTTTTT. This encodes CASSPATIGELFF.

The gene calls are TRBV6-5 and TRBJ2-3; TRBD1 matches 7 bases. The CDR3 consists of 13 residues. The trim removed 10 bases at V and 0 bases at J, leaving 4 bases unmatched. Germline lookup yields CDR1 MNHEY and CDR2 SVGAGI. The chain's CDR3 is CATGTASTDTQYF. The CDR3 coding sequence is TGTGCCACCGGGACAGCGAGCACAGATACGCAGTATTTT.

This clonotype was found a few times. The chain is built from TRBV2 and TRBJ2-5; a possible D gene is TRBD2 (6 bases). V was pared by 8 bases and J by 4 bases, with 14 bases between. Germline CDR1 reads SNHLY; CDR2 reads FYNNEI. This CDR3 comprises 13 residues. CDR3 amino acids: CASQTRGGETQYF. In DNA form, the CDR3 reads TGTGCCAGCCAGACTAGGGGAGGAGAGACCCAGTACTTC.

The chain uses TRBV10-3 and TRBJ2-1; a possible D gene is TRBD1 (7 bases). The CDR3 sequence is 15 residues long. The V gene's germline CDR1 is ENHRY and CDR2 SYGVKD. The V and J ends lost 2 bases and 12 bases respectively, with 20 bases between them. The CDR3 region has the DNA TGTGCCATCAGTGAGCCGGGGGACAGAGTCCAAGGGCAGTTCTTC. Translating it yields CAISEPGDRVQGQFF.

J is TRBJ2-1 and V is TRBV20-1, with 10 bases aligning to TRBD2. J lost 7 bases, V lost 6 bases, and 15 bases had no gene match. Germline values: CDR1 DFQATT, CDR2 SNEGSKA (reference sequence). The CDR3 contains 16 residues. CDR3 protein: CSARQSLAGVRNEQFF. In DNA form, the CDR3 reads TGCAGTGCCCGTCAATCCCTAGCGGGAGTCCGGAATGAGCAGTTCTTC.

This clonotype was detected only a few times. Here the CDR3 reads CASSFHQETQYF. For the CDR3, the DNA is TGTGCCAGCAGTTTCCATCAAGAGACCCAGTACTTC. V usage is TRBV27 and J usage is TRBJ2-5; D remains unclear. The ends were cut back, 3 bases at V and 2 bases at J, with 4 bases in the middle. The germline gives CDR1 MNHEY, CDR2 SMNVEV (reference sequence). The CDR3 spans 12 residues.

A note on this clonotype: A much more abundant neighbour one base away suggests this may be a read error. The chain carries TRBV28 and TRBJ2-7; unclear D gene. V dropped 2 bases and J dropped 6 bases, with 14 bases sitting between them. Germline V gives CDR1 MDHEN, CDR2 SYDVKM. CDR3 size: 14 residues. The DNA of the CDR3 is TGTGCCAGCAGTTTAACGGTTTTATTGGGCGAGCAGTACTTC. Amino acid sequence: CASSLTVLLGEQYF. Full variable domain (missing parts from reference TRBV28 and TRBJ2-7): DVKVTQSSRYLVKRTGEKVFLECVQDMDHENMFWYRQDPGLGLRLIYFSYDVKMKEKGDIPEGYSVSREKKERFSLILESASTNQTSMYLCASSLTVLLGEQYFGPGTRLTVT.

The gene calls are TRBV25-1 and TRBJ2-1, with TRBD1 as a possible D gene (7 bases). V dropped 0 bases and J dropped 9 bases, with 15 bases sitting between them. This CDR3 has 15 amino acids. CDR1 and CDR2 from the germline V gene are MGHDK and SYGVNS. The chain's CDR3 is CASSEYNFQGGEQFF. The CDR3, as DNA: TGTGCCAGCAGTGAATATAATTTCCAGGGGGGTGAGCAGTTCTTC.

This clonotype has a handful of counts. The chain uses TRBV2 and TRBJ2-3; 7 bases are shared with TRBD2. Germline V gene sequence: CDR1 SNHLY, CDR2 FYNNEI. The CDR3 contains 13 residues. Trimming took 9 bases from V and 0 from J; bases not matched to a gene: 3. CDR3: CARRAGSTDTQYF. CDR3 DNA: TGTGCCAGGAGAGCGGGAAGCACAGATACGCAGTATTTT.

The V and J genes are TRBV14 and TRBJ2-5; 8 bases are shared with TRBD2. The CDR3 loop spans 16 amino acids. CDR1 and CDR2 from the germline V gene are SGHDN and FVKESK. The J segment lost 11 bases and the V segment lost 6 bases, leaving 20 bases of the junction unmatched. The chain's CDR3 is CASRGSIREGPNEQYF. CDR3 in DNA: TGTGCCAGCAGGGGGAGCATCCGGGAGGGCCCTAATGAGCAGTACTTC.

The chain has TRBV28 and TRBJ1-1, with D tentatively TRBD1 (6 bases). CDR1 MDHEN and CDR2 SYDVKM come from the germline V gene. Trimming took off 11 bases at V and 11 bases at J, with 21 bases between the two ends. This CDR3 is built from 12 residues. CDR3 coding DNA: TGTGCCGCAACTTCAGGGGCTCTGTCGGCTTTCTTT. Amino acid sequence: CAATSGALSAFF.

This clonotype turned up a few times. CDR3 in amino acids: CSVGDLYQPQHF. The DNA for the CDR3 is TGCAGCGTTGGGGACCTTTATCAGCCCCAGCATTTT. The J gene is TRBJ1-5, the V gene TRBV29-1; tentatively, D is TRBD1 (5 bases). This CDR3 has 12 residues. The germline V gene encodes CDR1 SQVTM and CDR2 ANQGSEA. V lost 4 bases and J lost 5, with 9 bases in between.

This clonotype was counted at least ten times. The chain links TRBV7-9 to TRBJ1-5; weak D call: TRBD1 (5 bases). Germline V gene sequence: CDR1 SEHNR, CDR2 FQNEAQ (reference sequence). The CDR3 spans 15 residues. Trimming removed 4 bases at V and 4 bases at J, with 14 bases between. In nucleotides, the CDR3 is TGTGCCAGCAGCTCGGGCCGGGACGCAAATCAGCCCCAGCATTTT. This translates into CASSSGRDANQPQHF.

In this sample, this clonotype turned up many times. The chain links TRBV4-2 to TRBJ2-2, with 11 bases fitting TRBD2. In germline, CDR1 is LGHNA, CDR2 YNFKEQ. V trimming: 0 bases; J trimming: 3 bases; junction bases outside the gene matches: 9. The CDR3 consists of 19 residues. CDR3 bases: TGTGCCAGCAGCCAAGATGGAACTAGCGGGAGCTCTGACACCGGGGAGCTGTTTTTT. It encodes CASSQDGTSGSSDTGELFF.

A few counts support this clonotype. The CDR3 region is CASSHSVGSGSSNTQYF. In DNA, the CDR3 is TGTGCCAGCAGCCACTCAGTGGGTAGCGGGAGTTCAAATACGCAGTATTTT. The rearrangement links TRBV3-1 to TRBJ2-3; 9 positions match TRBD2. The CDR3 covers 17 residues. Germline-derived CDR1 and CDR2 are LGHDT and YNNKEL (reference sequence). The V segment lost 3 bases and the J segment 7 bases; nucleotides outside the gene matches: 14.

Remarks on this clonotype: Given a much more abundant clone one base away, this may be a read error. This sequence joins TRBV20-1 and TRBJ2-4; 10 bases line up with TRBD1. The better agreement between TRBJ2-7 and the DNA end casts doubt on the J call. The CDR3 covers 14 residues. Germline loops: CDR1 DFQATT, CDR2 SNEGSKA (reference sequence). The CDR3 region is CSAEFRDRGYEQYF. The CDR3 DNA reads as TGCAGTGCCGAGTTCCGGGACAGGGGCTACGAGCAGTACTTC.

The chain uses TRBV11-2 and TRBJ2-4; tentative D call: TRBD2 (6 bases). The CDR3 runs to 12 residues. V lost 0 bases to trimming and J lost 13 bases, with 10 bases between them. Germline assignment: CDR1 SGHAT and CDR2 FQNNGV. The DNA of the CDR3 is TGTGCCAGCAGCTTAGAGGCGGGAAAGCAGTACTTC. It encodes CASSLEAGKQYF.

The rearrangement joins TRBV3-1 to TRBJ2-3, with TRBD2 as a possible D gene (6 bases). CDR1 and CDR2 (germline): LGHDT, YNNKEL (reference sequence). The CDR3 spans 17 residues. Between the trimmed V and J ends, which lost 1 base and 0 bases, there was a span of 14 bases. CDR3 region: CASSQAPPGSSTDTQYF. The CDR3 coding sequence is TGTGCCAGCAGCCAAGCCCCCCCCGGGAGCAGCACAGATACGCAGTATTTT.

This chain uses TRBV3-1 with TRBJ2-7; maybe TRBD2 (6 bases). The germline gives CDR1 LGHDT, CDR2 YNNKEL (reference sequence). The CDR3 contains 13 residues. The V and J ends lost 3 bases and 6 bases respectively, with 12 bases between them. The CDR3 sequence is CASSQTRSVEQYF. The CDR3, as DNA: TGTGCCAGCAGCCAGACTAGGAGCGTCGAGCAGTACTTC.

The chain joins TRBV3-1 to TRBJ2-1; no definite D call. The CDR3 covers 13 residues. With 6 bases removed from V and 1 base from J, the gap between germline ends came to 7 bases. CDR1 LGHDT and CDR2 YNNKEL come from the germline V gene (reference sequence). CDR3 amino acids: CASRVGSYNEQFF. The CDR3 region has the DNA TGTGCCAGCAGAGTGGGGTCCTACAATGAGCAGTTCTTC.

The V and J genes are TRBV20-1 and TRBJ1-5; TRBD1 matches at 10 bases. Germline loops: CDR1 DFQATT, CDR2 SNEGSKA (reference sequence). CDR3 length: 16 amino acids. The ends lost 6 bases at V and 0 bases at J; junction bases unmatched: 8. CDR3 nucleotide sequence: TGCAGTGCCCTGAAGGGGACAGGGGTTAGCAATCAGCCCCAGCATTTT. This sequence encodes CSALKGTGVSNQPQHF.

A few counts support this clonotype. V is TRBV12-3 or TRBV12-4 and J is TRBJ1-6; the D is unclear. The V gene lost 2 bases and the J gene lost 5 bases, with 7 bases spanning the gap. The CDR3 contains 14 residues. The CDR3 region has the DNA TGTGCCAGCAGTTTATTAGGAGATAATTCACCCCTCCACTTT. It yields the protein CASSLLGDNSPLHF.

This chain links TRBV12-3 or TRBV12-4 with TRBJ2-7; 8 nucleotides line up with TRBD1. J was trimmed by 4 bases and V by 4 bases; bases with no gene match: 6. CDR3 length equals 14 residues. CDR3 sequence reads: CASSSLGDRYEQYF. In DNA, the CDR3 is TGTGCCAGCAGTTCACTTGGGGACAGGTACGAGCAGTACTTC.

This clonotype was picked up a small number of times. This chain connects TRBV20-1 to TRBJ2-3; 9 positions match TRBD1. The CDR3 loop spans 14 amino acids. Germline CDR1 and CDR2: DFQATT and SNEGSKA (reference sequence). Losses at the gene ends were 5 bases for V and 5 bases for J; bases not matched to a gene: 8. The CDR3 sequence is CSAEGQGDEDTQYF. The DNA for the CDR3 is TGCAGTGCTGAGGGACAGGGTGACGAAGATACGCAGTATTTT.

This rearrangement joins TRBV5-5 to TRBJ2-3; TRBD2 agrees at 10 bases. Germline V CDR1 and CDR2: SGHKS, YYEKEE (reference sequence). The V gene end was trimmed by 4 bases and the J gene end by 2 bases; junction bases not matched to a gene: 10. The CDR3 totals 17 residues. The CDR3 loop reads CASSPRGLAGATDTQYF. CDR3 DNA: TGTGCCAGCAGCCCTCGTGGCCTAGCGGGAGCCACAGATACGCAGTATTTT.

This chain uses TRBV7-2 with TRBJ2-1; D gene uncertain. CDR1 is SGHTA, CDR2 FQGNSA, per germline. Trimming took 4 bases from V and 4 from J, leaving 11 bases between them. The CDR3 spans 14 residues. The CDR3 region has the DNA TGTGCCAGCAGCTCCCTTCAGACTTACAATGAGCAGTTCTTC. This translates into CASSSLQTYNEQFF.

This clonotype was seen only a few times. CDR3 region: CASSPWDRGQGTEAFF. DNA for the CDR3: TGCGCCAGCAGCCCCTGGGACAGGGGGCAAGGCACTGAAGCTTTCTTT. The chain has TRBV5-1 and TRBJ1-1; TRBD1 aligns across 12 bases. With 4 bases clipped from V and 4 bases from J, the junction kept 8 bases outside the gene matches. Looked up from germline, CDR1 is SGHRS and CDR2 is YFSETQ. The CDR3 loop spans 16 amino acids.

This clonotype came up a few times. The rearrangement uses TRBV25-1 and TRBJ2-1, with TRBD2 identical over 8 bases. The CDR3 totals 15 residues. CDR1 and CDR2 (germline): MGHDK, SYGVNS. Germline trimming cut 4 bases from V and 4 bases from J; bases unmatched to any gene: 6. The CDR3 protein is CASSVEAGAYNEQFF. The CDR3 nucleotides read TGTGCCAGCAGTGTTGAAGCGGGGGCGTACAATGAGCAGTTCTTC.

This clonotype has only a few counts. V and J are TRBV7-3 and TRBJ2-4; the D gene is possibly TRBD2 (5 bases). TRBJ2-7 matches the DNA end more closely, so the J call is doubtful. Germline assignment: CDR1 SGHTA and CDR2 FQGTGA. CDR3 length equals 14 residues. CDR3 sequence: CASSPGRGPYEQYF. The CDR3 DNA follows: TGTGCCAGCAGCCCCGGACGGGGTCCTTACGAGCAGTACTTC.

The chain employs TRBV2 and TRBJ2-5, with no clear D. CDR1 is SNHLY, CDR2 FYNNEI, per germline. The V end was cut by 5 bases, the J end by 6 bases, with 4 bases between. This CDR3 region has 10 residues. The CDR3 nucleotides read TGTGCCAGCAGTCAAAAGACCCAGTACTTC. Amino acid sequence: CASSQKTQYF. Full variable domain (missing parts from reference TRBV2 and TRBJ2-5): EPEVTQTPSHQVTQMGQEVILRCVPISNHLYFYWYRQILGQKVEFLVSFYNNEISEKSEIFDDQFSVERPDGSNFTLKIRSTKLEDSAMYFCASSQKTQYFGPGTRLLVL.

The chain is built from TRBV7-9 and TRBJ1-2; D might be TRBD1 (6 bases). The germline CDR1 and CDR2 sequences are SEHNR and FQNEAQ (reference sequence). V was pared by 3 bases and J by 0 bases, with 11 bases between. This CDR3 spans 15 amino acids. CDR3 protein: CASSFTGLPNYGYTF. In DNA form, the CDR3 reads TGTGCCAGCAGCTTTACAGGGTTGCCTAACTATGGCTACACCTTC.

The table lists this clonotype with a few counts. A much larger clonotype is one base distant, so this may be a read error. The chain carries TRBV7-3 and TRBJ2-7; TRBD2 matches 11 bases. The germline V gene encodes CDR1 SGHTA and CDR2 FQGTGA. There are 16 residues in the CDR3. Trimming removed 5 bases from V and 7 bases from J; junction bases left unmatched: 13. The CDR3 DNA reads as TGTGCCAGCAGCCCTCGAGGCTTAGCGGGAGGGAATGAGCAGTACTTC. This sequence encodes CASSPRGLAGGNEQYF.